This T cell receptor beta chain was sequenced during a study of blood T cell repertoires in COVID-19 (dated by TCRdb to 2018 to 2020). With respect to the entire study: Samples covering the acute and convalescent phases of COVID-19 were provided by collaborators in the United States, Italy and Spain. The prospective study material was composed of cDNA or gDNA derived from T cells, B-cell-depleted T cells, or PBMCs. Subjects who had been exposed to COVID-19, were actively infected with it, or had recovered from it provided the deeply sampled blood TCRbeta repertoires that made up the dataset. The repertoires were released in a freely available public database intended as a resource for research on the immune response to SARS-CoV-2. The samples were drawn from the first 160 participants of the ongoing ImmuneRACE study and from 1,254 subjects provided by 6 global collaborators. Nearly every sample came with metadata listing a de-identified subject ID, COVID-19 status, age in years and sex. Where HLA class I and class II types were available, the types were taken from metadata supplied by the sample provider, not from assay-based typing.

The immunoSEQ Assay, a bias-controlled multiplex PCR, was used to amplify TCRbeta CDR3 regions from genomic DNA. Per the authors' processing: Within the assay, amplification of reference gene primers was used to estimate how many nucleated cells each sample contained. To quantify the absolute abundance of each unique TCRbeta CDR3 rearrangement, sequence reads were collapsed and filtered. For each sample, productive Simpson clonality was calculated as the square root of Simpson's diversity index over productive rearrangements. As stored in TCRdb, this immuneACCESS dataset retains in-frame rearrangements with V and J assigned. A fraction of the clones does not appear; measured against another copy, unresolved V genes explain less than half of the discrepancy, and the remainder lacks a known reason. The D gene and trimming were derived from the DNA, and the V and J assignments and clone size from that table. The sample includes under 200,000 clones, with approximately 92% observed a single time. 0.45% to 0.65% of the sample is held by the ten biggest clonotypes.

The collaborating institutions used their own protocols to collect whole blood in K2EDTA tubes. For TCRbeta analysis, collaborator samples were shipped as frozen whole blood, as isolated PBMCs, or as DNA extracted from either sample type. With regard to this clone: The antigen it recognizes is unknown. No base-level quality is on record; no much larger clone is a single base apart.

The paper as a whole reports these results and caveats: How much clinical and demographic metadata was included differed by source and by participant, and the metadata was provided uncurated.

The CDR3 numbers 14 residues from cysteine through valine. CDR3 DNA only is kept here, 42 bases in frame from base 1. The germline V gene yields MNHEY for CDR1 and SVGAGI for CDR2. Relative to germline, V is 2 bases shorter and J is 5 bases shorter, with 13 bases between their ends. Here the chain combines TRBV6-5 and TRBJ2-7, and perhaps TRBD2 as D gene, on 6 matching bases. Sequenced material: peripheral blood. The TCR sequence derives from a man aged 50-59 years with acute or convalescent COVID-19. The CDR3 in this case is CASSYGGREHEQYV. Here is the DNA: TGTGCCAGCAGTTACGGGGGGAGAGAGCACGAGCAGTACGTC.